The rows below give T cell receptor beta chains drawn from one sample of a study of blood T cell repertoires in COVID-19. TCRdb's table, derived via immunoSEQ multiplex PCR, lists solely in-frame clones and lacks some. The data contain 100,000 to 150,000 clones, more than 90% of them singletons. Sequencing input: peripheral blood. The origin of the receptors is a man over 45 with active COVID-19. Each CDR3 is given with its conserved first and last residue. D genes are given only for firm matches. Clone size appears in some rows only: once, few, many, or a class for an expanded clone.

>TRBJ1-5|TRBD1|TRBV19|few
TGTGCCAGTAGGGCAATAATCAGGGGGCGCGGGAATCAGCCCCAGCATTTT
CASRAIIRGRGNQPQHF
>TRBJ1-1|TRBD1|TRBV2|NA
TGTGCCAGCAGTCTCCAAGGGGGCTCGGTGACTGAAGCTTTCTTT
CASSLQGGSVTEAFF
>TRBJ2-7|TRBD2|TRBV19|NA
TGTGCCAGTAGTAGAGGACTAGCGGAGGCGGTCTACGAGCAGTACTTC
CASSRGLAEAVYEQYF
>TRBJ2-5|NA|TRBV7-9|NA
TGTGCCAGCAGGCCCCAGGGCGAGGAGACCCAGTACTTC
CASRPQGEETQYF
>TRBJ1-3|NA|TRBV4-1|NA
TGCGCCAGCAGCCAAGTGCGCAGGGAAGGAAACACCATATATTTT
CASSQVRREGNTIYF
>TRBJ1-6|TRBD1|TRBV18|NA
TGTGCCAGCTCACCACGCACCGGACAGGGCAAATATTCACCCCTCCACTTT
CASSPRTGQGKYSPLHF
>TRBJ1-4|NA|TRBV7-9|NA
TGTGCCAGCAGCCCCGCAAGGGGTAATGAAAAACTGTTTTTT
CASSPARGNEKLFF
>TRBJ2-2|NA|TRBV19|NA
TGTGCCAGTAGATCAGGAGGGTCTGGGACCGGGGAGCTGTTTTTT
CASRSGGSGTGELFF
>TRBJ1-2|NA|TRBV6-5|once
TGTGCCAGCAGTTTAAGGGGATATGGCTACACCTTC
CASSLRGYGYTF
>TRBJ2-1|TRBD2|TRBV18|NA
TGTGCCAGCTCACTAAACCGACTAGCGCCGACCTACAATGAGCAGTTCTTC
CASSLNRLAPTYNEQFF
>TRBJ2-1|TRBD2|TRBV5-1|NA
TGCGCCAGCAGCTTGGGGCTAGCGGGAGCAGATGAGCAGTTCTTC
CASSLGLAGADEQFF
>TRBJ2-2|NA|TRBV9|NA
TGTGCCAGCACCGGAGGGCGCACCGGGGAGCTGTTTTTT
CASTGGRTGELFF
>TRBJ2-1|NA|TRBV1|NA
TGCACCAGCAGCCAAGATCTTGGGACTAGCGGGGCCTACAATGAGCAGTTCTTC
CTSSQDLGTSGAYNEQFF
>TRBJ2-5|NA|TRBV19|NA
TGTGCCAGTACAGATGGGAGTGGGAAAGGAGAGACCCAGTACTTC
CASTDGSGKGETQYF
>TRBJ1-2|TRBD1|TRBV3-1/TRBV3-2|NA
TGTGCCAGCAGCTCGTCGGACAGGGTCTATGGCTACACCTTC
CASSSSDRVYGYTF
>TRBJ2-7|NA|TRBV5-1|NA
TGCGCCAGCAGCTTAGGCACTATCTACGAGCAGTACTTC
CASSLGTIYEQYF
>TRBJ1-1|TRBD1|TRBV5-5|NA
TGTGCCAGCAGACAGAGACAGGGGAAAGCTTTCTTT
CASRQRQGKAFF
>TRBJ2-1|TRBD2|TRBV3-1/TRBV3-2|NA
TGTGCCAGCAGCCAAGCCGGGACTAGATACAATGAGCAGTTCTTC
CASSQAGTRYNEQFF
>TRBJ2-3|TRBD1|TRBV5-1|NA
TGCGCCAGCAGCTTCGCCGGGACAGGGGGCCAGTTGGGGGATACGCAGTATTTT
CASSFAGTGGQLGDTQYF